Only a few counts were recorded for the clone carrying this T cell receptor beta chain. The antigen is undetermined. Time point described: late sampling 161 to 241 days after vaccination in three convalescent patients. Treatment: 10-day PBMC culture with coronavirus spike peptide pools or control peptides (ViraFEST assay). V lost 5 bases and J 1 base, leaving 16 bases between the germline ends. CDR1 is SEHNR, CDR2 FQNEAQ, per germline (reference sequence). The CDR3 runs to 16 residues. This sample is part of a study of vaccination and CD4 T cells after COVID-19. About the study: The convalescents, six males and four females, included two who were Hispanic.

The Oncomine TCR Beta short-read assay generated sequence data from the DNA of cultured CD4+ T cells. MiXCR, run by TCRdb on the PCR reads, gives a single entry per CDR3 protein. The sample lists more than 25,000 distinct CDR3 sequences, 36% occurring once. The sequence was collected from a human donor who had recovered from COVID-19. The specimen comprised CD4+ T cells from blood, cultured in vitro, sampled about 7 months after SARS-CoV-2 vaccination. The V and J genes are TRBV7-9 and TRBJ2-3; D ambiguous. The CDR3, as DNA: TGTGCCAGCAGCCAAATAGCCCTGGAAGGCACAGATACGCAGTATTTT. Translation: CASSQIALEGTDTQYF.